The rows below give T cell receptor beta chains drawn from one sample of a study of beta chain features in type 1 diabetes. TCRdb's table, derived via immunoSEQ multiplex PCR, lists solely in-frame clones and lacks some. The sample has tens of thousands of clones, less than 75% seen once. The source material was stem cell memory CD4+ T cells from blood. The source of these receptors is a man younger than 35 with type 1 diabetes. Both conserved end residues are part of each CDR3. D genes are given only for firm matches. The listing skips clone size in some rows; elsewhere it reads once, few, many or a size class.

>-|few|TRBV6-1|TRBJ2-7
TGTGCCAGCAGTGAAGCTCACAATCTCTACGAGCAGTACTTC
CASSEAHNLYEQYF
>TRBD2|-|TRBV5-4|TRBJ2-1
TGTGCCAGCAGCGCGAATCTAGCGGGGGTGAACAATGAGCAGTTCTTC
CASSANLAGVNNEQFF
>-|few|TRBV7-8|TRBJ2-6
TGTGCCAGCAGCTTCATGAGAGACGTCCTGACTTTC
CASSFMRDVLTF
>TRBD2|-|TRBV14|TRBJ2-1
TGTGCCAGCAGCCAAGAAAGGAGGCTAGCGGGGTACAATGAGCAGTTCTTC
CASSQERRLAGYNEQFF
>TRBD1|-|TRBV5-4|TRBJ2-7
TGTGCCAGCAGCTTGGGAGCCGGGACAGGGTATATCTACGAGCAGTACTTC
CASSLGAGTGYIYEQYF
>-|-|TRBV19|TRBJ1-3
TGTGCCAGTAGCGGACAGTATTTCTCTGGAAACACCATATATTTT
CASSGQYFSGNTIYF
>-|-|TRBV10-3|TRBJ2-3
TGTGCCATCAGTGTTAGGGACACGAGTAGCACAGATACGCAGTATTTT
CAISVRDTSSTDTQYF
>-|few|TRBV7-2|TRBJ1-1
TGTGCCAGCAGCCCTCAAAAGCGCACTGAAGCTTTCTTT
CASSPQKRTEAFF
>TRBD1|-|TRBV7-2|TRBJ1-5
TGTGCCAGCCGGGGCAGGGGGTGGAATCAGCCCCAGCATTTT
CASRGRGWNQPQHF
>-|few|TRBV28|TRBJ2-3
TGTGAGTCAGCCAGCGGAGCTTACACAGATACGCAGTATTTT
CESASGAYTDTQYF
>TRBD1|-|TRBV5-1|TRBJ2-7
TGCGCCAGCAGCTCGACAGGGGAGGCCTACGAGCAGTACTTC
CASSSTGEAYEQYF
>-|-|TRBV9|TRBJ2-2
TGTGCCAGCAGCGTTCAGGGGAAGGGGAACACCGGGGAGCTGTTTTTT
CASSVQGKGNTGELFF
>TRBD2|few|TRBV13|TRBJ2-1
TGTGCCAGCAGCTTGCGGGGGGTAATAAATGAGCAGTTCTTC
CASSLRGVINEQFF
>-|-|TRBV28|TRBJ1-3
TGTGCCAGCAGTTCCCGGACAGCAGTCTCTGGAAACACCATATATTTT
CASSSRTAVSGNTIYF
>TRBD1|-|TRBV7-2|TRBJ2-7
TGTGCCAGCAGCTCCCCTACCGGGACAGACTACGAGCAGTACTTC
CASSSPTGTDYEQYF